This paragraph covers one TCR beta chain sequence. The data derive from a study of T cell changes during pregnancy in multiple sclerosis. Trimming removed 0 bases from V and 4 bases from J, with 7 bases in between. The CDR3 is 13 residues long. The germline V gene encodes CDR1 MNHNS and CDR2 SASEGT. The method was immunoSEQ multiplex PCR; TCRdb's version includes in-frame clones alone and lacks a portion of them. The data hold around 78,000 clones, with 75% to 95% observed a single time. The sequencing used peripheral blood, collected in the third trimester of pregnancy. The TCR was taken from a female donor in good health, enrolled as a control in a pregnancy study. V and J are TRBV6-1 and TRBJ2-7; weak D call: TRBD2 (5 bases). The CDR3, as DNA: TGTGCCAGCAGTGAAGCGAGGGAATACGAGCAGTACTTC. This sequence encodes CASSEAREYEQYF.